The 26 T cell receptor beta chains below all came from one sample that was sequenced in a study of T cell responses to AZD1222 COVID-19 vaccine. The repertoire was sequenced with immunoSEQ multiplex PCR; TCRdb's copy has only in-frame clones and lacks some. The data show about 180,000 clones, with more than 80% seen just once and roughly 4.3% held by the top ten. The specimen comprised peripheral blood, sampled 28 days after the second dose of the MenACWY control vaccine. These receptors were collected from an adult who received the MenACWY meningococcal vaccine as a control.

The rearrangement uses TRBV7-2 and TRBJ1-6; maybe TRBD1 (5 bases). Germline assignment: CDR1 SGHTA and CDR2 FQGNSA. The V end lost 3 bases, the J end lost 7 bases, and 10 bases lay between the germline ends. The CDR3 length is 14 residues. This CDR3 is CASSLGLMNSPLHF. Written as DNA, the CDR3 is TGTGCCAGCAGCTTGGGACTAATGAATTCACCCCTCCACTTT.

The genes are TRBV4-3 and TRBJ2-2, with no clear D. This CDR3 has 14 residues. Trimming cost V 1 base and J 2 bases, with 5 bases left between them. Germline lookup yields CDR1 LGHNA and CDR2 YSLEER. The CDR3 is CASSQGSNTGELFF. Written as DNA, the CDR3 is TGCGCCAGCAGCCAAGGGAGTAACACCGGGGAGCTGTTTTTT.

The chain has TRBV7-2 and TRBJ1-4, with D possibly being TRBD1 (6 bases). The germline V gene encodes CDR1 SGHTA and CDR2 FQGNSA. Trimming took 4 bases from V and 8 from J, leaving 14 bases between them. The length of the CDR3 is 14 residues. CDR3 in amino acids: CASSYDRSSEKLFF. CDR3 sequence (DNA): TGTGCCAGCAGCTACGACAGGAGTTCGGAAAAACTGTTTTTT.

This chain uses TRBV7-3 with TRBJ2-3; D gene unclear. Germline CDR1 and CDR2: SGHTA and FQGTGA. V gave up 0 bases and J gave up 3 bases, with 10 bases separating them. The CDR3 totals 15 residues. CDR3 residues: CASSLTGMRTDTQYF. DNA of the CDR3: TGTGCCAGCAGCTTAACGGGGATGAGGACAGATACGCAGTATTTT.

The chain is built from TRBV2 and TRBJ1-5; TRBD1 is a possible D gene (6 bases). This CDR3 spans 13 amino acids. V was shortened by 1 base and J by 7 bases, with 8 bases between the two germline ends. CDR1 and CDR2 (germline): SNHLY, FYNNEI. CDR3 protein: CASSEDREQPQHF. CDR3 bases: TGTGCCAGCAGTGAAGACAGGGAGCAGCCCCAGCATTTT.

This clone has just a few counts. The gene calls are TRBV4-2 and TRBJ2-2; the D is unclear. CDR1 and CDR2 from the germline V gene are LGHNA and YNFKEQ. V lost 1 base and J lost 1, with 13 bases in between. This CDR3 comprises 17 residues. The CDR3 reads CASSQGGAPLNTGELFF. CDR3 coding DNA: TGTGCCAGCAGCCAAGGAGGAGCGCCCTTGAACACCGGGGAGCTGTTTTTT.

The V gene is TRBV27, the J gene TRBJ1-2, with TRBD1 matching over 9 bases. Germline V gives CDR1 MNHEY, CDR2 SMNVEV (reference sequence). The CDR3 sequence is 14 residues long. The trim removed 3 bases at V and 4 bases at J, leaving 3 bases unmatched. Written as DNA, the CDR3 is TGTGCCAGCAGTTTCGGGACAGGGAGCTATGGCTACACCTTC. It encodes CASSFGTGSYGYTF.

The rearrangement joins TRBV7-2 to TRBJ1-4; maybe TRBD1 (6 bases). V gave up 3 bases and J gave up 6 bases, with 17 bases separating them. This CDR3 comprises 16 residues. Germline V gene lookup returns CDR1 SGHTA and CDR2 FQGNSA. The CDR3: CASSLRAAQGHEKLFF. The CDR3, as DNA: TGTGCCAGCAGCTTGAGAGCGGCACAGGGCCATGAAAAACTGTTTTTT.

The chain recombines TRBV11-3 with TRBJ2-5; D possibly corresponds to TRBD1 (6 bases). Deletions cut 4 bases from V and 0 bases from J, with 9 bases between. CDR3 size: 14 residues. The germline V gene has CDR1 SGHNT and CDR2 YENEEA. CDR3 sequence reads: CASSSDRYQETQYF. CDR3 in DNA: TGTGCCAGCAGCTCTGACAGGTACCAAGAGACCCAGTACTTC.

The rearrangement joins TRBV6-5 to TRBJ1-3; D is perhaps TRBD1 (5 bases). CDR3 length: 14 amino acids. V shed 6 bases and J shed 5 bases, with 14 bases lying between them. CDR1 is MNHEY, CDR2 SVGAGI, per germline. CDR3 region: CASRATGGRNTIYF. The CDR3 nucleotides are TGTGCCAGCAGAGCAACCGGGGGGAGAAACACCATATATTTT.

This clone appeared a few times. The chain employs TRBV3-1 (or the pseudogene TRBV3-2) and TRBJ2-7; TRBD1 matches at 8 bases. CDR1 is LGHDT, CDR2 YNNKEL, per germline (reference sequence). The CDR3 extends over 16 amino acids. Unmatched junction bases numbered 8, after V lost 0 bases and J lost 4 bases. CDR3 DNA sequence: TGTGCCAGCAGCCAAGATATCGGACAGGGAACGTACGAGCAGTACTTC. Protein product: CASSQDIGQGTYEQYF.

The chain carries TRBV19 and TRBJ2-1; the D gene is possibly TRBD2 (6 bases). The CDR3 consists of 15 residues. Trimming left V 6 bases short and J 4 bases short, with 16 bases between. Looked up from germline, CDR1 is LNHDA and CDR2 is SQIVND (reference sequence). The CDR3 reads CASSPSGTEYNEQFF. The CDR3 bases are TGTGCCAGTAGCCCATCCGGGACTGAATACAATGAGCAGTTCTTC.

This chain uses TRBV5-1 with TRBJ2-3; TRBD2 matches at 9 bases. CDR3 length: 16 residues. Germline-derived CDR1 and CDR2 are SGHRS and YFSETQ. V lost 0 bases and J lost 0; bases outside the gene matches: 2. CDR3 loop: CASSLGLAGSTDTQYF. CDR3 nucleotides: TGCGCCAGCAGCTTGGGGCTAGCGGGAAGCACAGATACGCAGTATTTT.

The chain carries TRBV27 and TRBJ1-2; maybe TRBD1 (5 bases). There are 11 residues in the CDR3. CDR1 and CDR2 (germline): MNHEY, SMNVEV (reference sequence). With 4 bases removed from V and 7 bases from J, the gap between germline ends came to 7 bases. CDR3 in amino acids: CASSWGGGYTF. The CDR3 nucleotides are TGTGCCAGCAGTTGGGGGGGTGGCTACACCTTC.

V gene TRBV28 combines with J gene TRBJ2-7; D is unclear. Germline CDR1 is MDHEN and CDR2 is SYDVKM. The CDR3 sequence is 12 residues long. The V end lost 6 bases, the J end lost 7 bases, and 13 bases lay between the germline ends. This CDR3 is CASSPDSEEQYF. CDR3 nucleotide sequence: TGTGCCAGCAGCCCCGATTCGGAAGAGCAGTACTTC.

This clone has more than one count but fewer than ten. The rearrangement joins TRBV18 to TRBJ1-2, with D uncertain. The V and J ends lost 3 bases and 2 bases respectively, with 10 bases between them. Germline-derived CDR1 and CDR2 are KGHSH and LQKENI. This CDR3 region has 14 residues. In DNA form, the CDR3 reads TGTGCCAGCTCACCCTCGACGGACAACTATGGCTACACCTTC. Its protein product is CASSPSTDNYGYTF.

V usage is TRBV29-1 and J usage is TRBJ2-7, with 9 nucleotides matching TRBD1. The V gene end was trimmed by 5 bases and the J gene end by 0 bases; junction bases not matched to a gene: 5. Per the germline V gene, CDR1 is SQVTM and CDR2 is ANQGSEA. The CDR3 covers 14 residues. The CDR3 DNA sequence: TGCAGCGTTTCCGGGACAGGGCTCTCCTACGAGCAGTACTTC. Translated: CSVSGTGLSYEQYF.

V usage is TRBV4-1 and J usage is TRBJ1-4; unclear D gene. The CDR3 has 15 residues. Between the trimmed V and J ends, which lost 0 bases and 3 bases, there was a span of 8 bases. In germline, CDR1 is MGHRA, CDR2 YSYEKL. CDR3 coding DNA: TGCGCCAGCAGCCAAGAGACGGGAGCTAATGAAAAACTGTTTTTT. Translated, it gives CASSQETGANEKLFF.

The rearrangement uses TRBV5-6 and TRBJ1-6; the D is unclear. Germline loops: CDR1 SGHDT, CDR2 YYEEEE. V shed 4 bases and J shed 9 bases, with 17 bases lying between them. The CDR3 spans 15 residues. CDR3 coding DNA: TGTGCCAGCAGCCGGACGGAATTTACCAGTTCACCCCTCCACTTT. Its protein product is CASSRTEFTSSPLHF.

The chain combines TRBV10-3 with TRBJ1-1; weak D call: TRBD1 (5 bases). CDR3 length: 15 amino acids. V was trimmed by 4 bases and J by 1 base, leaving 13 bases between them. Germline V gene lookup returns CDR1 ENHRY and CDR2 SYGVKD. The CDR3 nucleotides are TGTGCCATCAGTGGTAGGGAAGGGGAGAACACTGAAGCTTTCTTT. It translates to CAISGREGENTEAFF.

V usage is TRBV27 and J usage is TRBJ1-5; D possibly corresponds to TRBD1 (5 bases). Trimming removed 6 bases from V and 2 bases from J, with 17 bases in between. Germline V gives CDR1 MNHEY, CDR2 SMNVEV (reference sequence). The CDR3 has 16 residues. The CDR3 is CASRISGRGGNQPQHF. CDR3 sequence (DNA): TGTGCCAGCAGGATTAGTGGGAGGGGAGGCAATCAGCCCCAGCATTTT.

This chain joins TRBV5-1 and TRBJ2-6, with D unclear. The CDR3 runs to 17 residues. Germline CDR1 SGHRS, CDR2 YFSETQ. Trimming pared 0 bases from V and 0 bases from J, leaving 10 bases between. The CDR3 nucleotides read TGCGCCAGCAGCTTGGCAGCCAGCTCCTCTGGGGCCAACGTCCTGACTTTC. Translating it yields CASSLAASSSGANVLTF. The full variable domain, rest sourced from reference TRBV5-1 and TRBJ2-6, is KAGVTQTPRYLIKTRGQQVTLSCSPISGHRSVSWYQQTPGQGLQFLFEYFSETQRNKGNFPGRFSGRQFSNSRSEMNVSTLELGDSALYLCASSLAASSSGANVLTFGAGSRLTVL.

This chain links TRBV29-1 with TRBJ2-1; 10 bases match TRBD2. The CDR3 loop spans 14 amino acids. Per germline, CDR1 SQVTM and CDR2 ANQGSEA. V shed 7 bases and J 6 bases; nucleotides not matched to a gene: 9. CDR3 DNA: TGCAGCGCTCACCTAGCGGGAGAAACCAATGAGCAGTTCTTC. This encodes CSAHLAGETNEQFF.

This chain links TRBV7-3 with TRBJ2-2, with 7 bases fitting TRBD2. CDR3 length equals 15 residues. Germline V gives CDR1 SGHTA, CDR2 FQGTGA. Germline trimming cut 2 bases from V and 6 bases from J; bases unmatched to any gene: 6. The CDR3 DNA sequence: TGTGCCAGCAGCTTACAGCAGGGAGGGTCCGGGGAGCTGTTTTTT. Encoded protein: CASSLQQGGSGELFF.

The rearrangement links TRBV6-5 to TRBJ1-2, with a tentative D call TRBD1 (5 bases). Per the germline V gene, CDR1 is MNHEY and CDR2 is SVGAGI. This CDR3 spans 14 amino acids. V was pared by 5 bases and J by 7 bases, with 17 bases between. The DNA of the CDR3 is TGTGCCAGCAGTCCCGGGACCGGGCGGACTGGCTACACCTTC. It specifies CASSPGTGRTGYTF.

This sequence joins TRBV19 and TRBJ2-2; D possibly corresponds to TRBD2 (5 bases). Germline CDR1 is LNHDA and CDR2 is SQIVND (reference sequence). The CDR3 consists of 14 residues. V lost 9 bases, J lost 5 bases, and 16 bases lay in between. In DNA form, the CDR3 reads TGTGCCAGCTCGGAGCCGGCGGGTACCGGGGAGCTGTTTTTT. Its translation is CASSEPAGTGELFF.